This T cell receptor beta chain was captured in a study of regulatory T cells in long-lasting Graves disease. CDR1 SGHTA and CDR2 FQGNSA come from the germline V gene. V lost 2 bases and J lost 7, with 11 bases in between. CDR3 length: 14 residues. This clonotype was counted ten times or more. Its antigen is unknown. Findings and limits, study-wide: Accuracy might have suffered from few samples.

Sequencing libraries for TCR beta were prepared with iRepertoire HTBI primers and Arm-PCR of CDR3 regions. Via MiXCR, TCRdb re-called the multiplex PCR reads, giving one row per CDR3 protein. The sample comprises fewer than 400,000 distinct CDR3 sequences, 18% of which are singletons, and less than 45% rests with the top ten. Time point meaning: newly diagnosed GD, antithyroid drugs for less than 3 months. Researchers made the TCR library from RNA that was extracted from PBMCs. The sequence came from a female donor with Graves disease. The material was peripheral blood mononuclear cells (PBMCs), obtained at new diagnosis, from a patient treated with antithyroid drugs. V usage is TRBV7-2 and J usage is TRBJ2-2, with a tentative D call TRBD1 (5 bases). The CDR3 loop reads CASSLSKGVGELFF. CDR3 nucleotide sequence: TGTGCCAGCAGCTTAAGTAAAGGGGTCGGGGAGCTGTTTTTT. Supplemented by reference TRBV7-2 and TRBJ2-2, the full variable domain reads GAGVSQSPSNKVTEKGKDVELRCDPISGHTALYWYRQSLGQGLEFLIYFQGNSAPDKSGLPSDRFSAERTGGSVSTLTIQRTQQEDSAVYLCASSLSKGVGELFFGEGSRLTVL.